The rows below give T cell receptor beta chains drawn from one sample of a study of cytomegalovirus exposure and HLA in healthy donors. TCRdb keeps only in-frame clones here, not all; method: immunoSEQ multiplex PCR. The sample has a few hundred thousand clones; more than 85% are singletons. Input material: PBMCs. The receptors come from a woman between 18 and 30 years old in good health and CMV-seronegative. The CDR3 runs from the conserved cysteine through the conserved F or W. The D gene is left open where the match is weak. Clone size, where shown, is once, few, many, or a class for clones that have expanded.

j_call: TRBJ2-3; clone_size: NA; v_call: TRBV7-9; d_call: TRBD1; cdr3_nt: TGTGCCAGCAGCTTAGGCGATTACAGGGGGCGCTTGGATACGCAGTATTTT; cdr3_aa: CASSLGDYRGRLDTQYF
j_call: TRBJ1-2; clone_size: NA; v_call: TRBV6-1; d_call: NA; cdr3_nt: TGTGCCAGCAGTGAAGCTGACAGACTCTATGGCTACACCTTC; cdr3_aa: CASSEADRLYGYTF
j_call: TRBJ1-5; clone_size: NA; v_call: TRBV6-5; d_call: NA; cdr3_nt: TGTGCCAGCAGTTTAGATGGGGGGGCCCACCAGCCCCAGCATTTT; cdr3_aa: CASSLDGGAHQPQHF
j_call: TRBJ2-5; clone_size: NA; v_call: TRBV15; d_call: NA; cdr3_nt: TGTGCCACCAGCAGAGATTCAGGGGTGACCCAGTACTTC; cdr3_aa: CATSRDSGVTQYF
j_call: TRBJ1-1; clone_size: NA; v_call: TRBV6-1; d_call: NA; cdr3_nt: TGTGCCAGCAGTGTTAATGTAAGGGGCCCTGAAGCTTTCTTT; cdr3_aa: CASSVNVRGPEAFF
j_call: TRBJ2-3; clone_size: NA; v_call: TRBV11-3; d_call: TRBD2; cdr3_nt: TGTGCCAGCACGGGACTAGCTCTCTCAAAAACCTCAGATACGCAGTATTTT; cdr3_aa: CASTGLALSKTSDTQYF
j_call: TRBJ1-5; clone_size: NA; v_call: TRBV5-1; d_call: NA; cdr3_nt: TGCGCCAGCAGCCAGGGTAATAGCAATCAGCCCCAGCATTTT; cdr3_aa: CASSQGNSNQPQHF
j_call: TRBJ2-3; clone_size: NA; v_call: TRBV2; d_call: TRBD1; cdr3_nt: TGTGCCGGAGGACAGGAGACTTACAGCACAGATACGCAGTATTTT; cdr3_aa: CAGGQETYSTDTQYF
j_call: TRBJ2-1; clone_size: NA; v_call: TRBV7-3; d_call: TRBD2; cdr3_nt: TGTGCCAGCAGCTTAGGGACTAGCTTGGGACGGACGGCTTACAATGAGCAGTTCTTC; cdr3_aa: CASSLGTSLGRTAYNEQFF
j_call: TRBJ2-5; clone_size: NA; v_call: TRBV7-2; d_call: TRBD2; cdr3_nt: TGTGCCAGCAGCTTACTAGCGGGAGGGCAAGAGACCCAGTACTTC; cdr3_aa: CASSLLAGGQETQYF
j_call: TRBJ2-3; clone_size: NA; v_call: TRBV19; d_call: TRBD2; cdr3_nt: TGTGCCAGTAGTATAGTGACTAGCTCGGGAGATACGCAGTATTTT; cdr3_aa: CASSIVTSSGDTQYF
j_call: TRBJ2-2; clone_size: NA; v_call: TRBV7-8; d_call: NA; cdr3_nt: TGTGCCAGCAGCTTAGGGGCCCAGGACACCGGGGAGCTGTTTTTT; cdr3_aa: CASSLGAQDTGELFF
j_call: TRBJ2-7; clone_size: NA; v_call: TRBV4-2; d_call: TRBD2; cdr3_nt: TGTGCCAGCAGCCAAGTAGCGGGAGCGTTGAACGAGCAGTACTTC; cdr3_aa: CASSQVAGALNEQYF
j_call: TRBJ2-7; clone_size: once; v_call: TRBV11-2; d_call: NA; cdr3_nt: TGTGCCAGCAGCTTAGCACAATCCTACGAGCAGTACTTC; cdr3_aa: CASSLAQSYEQYF
j_call: TRBJ2-7; clone_size: NA; v_call: TRBV7-9; d_call: NA; cdr3_nt: TGTGCCAGCAGCTTAGGTTTTACGGGAGTCTCCTACGAGCAGTACTTC; cdr3_aa: CASSLGFTGVSYEQYF
j_call: TRBJ2-5; clone_size: once; v_call: TRBV28; d_call: NA; cdr3_nt: TGTGCCAGCAGTTCTGTGCATGGTCCGTTCTATGAGCAGTACTTC; cdr3_aa: CASSSVHGPFYEQYF
j_call: TRBJ2-5; clone_size: few; v_call: TRBV5-1; d_call: NA; cdr3_nt: TGCGCCAGCAGCCTAAACGCCTGGACAGCAGAAGAGACCCAGTACTTC; cdr3_aa: CASSLNAWTAEETQYF
j_call: TRBJ2-7; clone_size: NA; v_call: TRBV7-3; d_call: TRBD2; cdr3_nt: TGTGCCAGCAGCTTGACTAGCGGGAGCTCCTACGAGCAGTACTTC; cdr3_aa: CASSLTSGSSYEQYF
j_call: TRBJ1-4; clone_size: NA; v_call: TRBV5-1; d_call: TRBD1; cdr3_nt: TGCGCCAGCAGCAGGGGACAGGAGAATGAAAAACTGTTTTTT; cdr3_aa: CASSRGQENEKLFF
j_call: TRBJ2-7; clone_size: NA; v_call: TRBV5-4; d_call: TRBD2; cdr3_nt: TGTGCCAGCAGCTTGGGTGCAGCGGGAAGGACTAGGGCCTACGAGCAGTACTTC; cdr3_aa: CASSLGAAGRTRAYEQYF
j_call: TRBJ2-7; clone_size: NA; v_call: TRBV18; d_call: NA; cdr3_nt: TGTGCCAGCTCGCCGGGACAACCCGCCTACGAGCAGTACTTC; cdr3_aa: CASSPGQPAYEQYF
j_call: TRBJ2-3; clone_size: few; v_call: TRBV25-1; d_call: TRBD1; cdr3_nt: TGTGCCAGCAGAGGGACAGCCGCCGGAGATACGCAGTATTTT; cdr3_aa: CASRGTAAGDTQYF
j_call: TRBJ2-1; clone_size: NA; v_call: TRBV11-3; d_call: NA; cdr3_nt: TGTGCCAGCAGCTTCGTCAGCGGGTACAATGAGCAGTTCTTC; cdr3_aa: CASSFVSGYNEQFF
j_call: TRBJ1-1; clone_size: NA; v_call: TRBV10-2; d_call: NA; cdr3_nt: TGCGCCAGCACCCAGGAGGGTATCGGGCTTGAAGCTTTCTTT; cdr3_aa: CASTQEGIGLEAFF
j_call: TRBJ2-1; clone_size: NA; v_call: TRBV4-1; d_call: TRBD2; cdr3_nt: TGCGCCAGCAGCCAAGAGGAGCGGGGGGTGAGCTCCTACAATGAGCAGTTCTTC; cdr3_aa: CASSQEERGVSSYNEQFF
j_call: TRBJ2-2; clone_size: NA; v_call: TRBV2; d_call: TRBD1; cdr3_nt: TGTGCCAGCAGTGAAGCGCCCGCTCCGACAGGGGAAAACACCGGGGAGCTGTTTTTT; cdr3_aa: CASSEAPAPTGENTGELFF
j_call: TRBJ1-1; clone_size: NA; v_call: TRBV14; d_call: NA; cdr3_nt: TGTGCCAGCAGCCAATTACAGGTCATAAACACTGAAGCTTTCTTT; cdr3_aa: CASSQLQVINTEAFF
j_call: TRBJ2-7; clone_size: NA; v_call: TRBV11-2; d_call: TRBD2; cdr3_nt: TGTGCCAGCAGCCGGAATGGACTAGCGGCCATTTACGAGCAGTACTTC; cdr3_aa: CASSRNGLAAIYEQYF